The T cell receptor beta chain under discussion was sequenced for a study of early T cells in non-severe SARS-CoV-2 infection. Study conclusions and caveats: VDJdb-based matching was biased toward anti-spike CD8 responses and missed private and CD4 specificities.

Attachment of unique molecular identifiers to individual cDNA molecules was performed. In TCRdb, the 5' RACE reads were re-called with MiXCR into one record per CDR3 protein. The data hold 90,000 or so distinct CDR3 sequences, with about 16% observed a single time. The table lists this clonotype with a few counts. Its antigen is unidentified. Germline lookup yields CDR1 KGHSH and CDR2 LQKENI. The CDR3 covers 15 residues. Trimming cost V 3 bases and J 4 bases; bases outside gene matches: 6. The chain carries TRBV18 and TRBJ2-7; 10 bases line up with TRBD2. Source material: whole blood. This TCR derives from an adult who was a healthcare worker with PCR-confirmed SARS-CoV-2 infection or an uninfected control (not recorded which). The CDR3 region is CASSPVTSGKYEQYF. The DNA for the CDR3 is TGTGCCAGCTCACCGGTTACTAGCGGGAAGTACGAGCAGTACTTC.